The clone carrying this TCR beta chain was seen only a few times. Its antigen is not identified. It was by quantitative 5'-RACE with molecular barcodes that TCR beta libraries were made. TCRdb re-analysed the 5' RACE reads in MiXCR, keeping a single row per CDR3 protein. This sample has hundreds of thousands of distinct CDR3 sequences, with 20% found just once. The data were obtained in a study of CD8 T cells in ankylosing spondylitis. Regarding the study as a whole: In synovial fluid and blood from reactive arthritis, some motif variants were previously reported. Reportedly, disease-linked clones are significantly enriched in ankylosing spondylitis patients' matched synovial fluid. Characteristic, it appeared, of ankylosing spondylitis blood was a TCR beta motif of several highly homologous variants.

The CDR3 is made up of 17 amino acids. The J segment lost 3 bases and the V segment lost 1 base, leaving 4 bases of the junction unmatched. Germline CDR1 and CDR2: LGHNA and YNFKEQ. The receptor comes from a male donor with ankylosing spondylitis or in good health (not recorded which). The sequenced material came from blood, either unsorted or a sorted T cell fraction (not recorded which). The V call is TRBV4-2, the J call TRBJ2-3; 13 nucleotides agree with TRBD2. This CDR3 reads CASSQGSGLAGTDTQYF. The DNA for the CDR3 is TGTGCCAGCAGCCAAGGCTCGGGACTAGCGGGGACAGATACGCAGTATTTT.